The rows below give T cell receptor beta chains drawn from one sample of a study of blood T cell repertoires in COVID-19. Clones were read by immunoSEQ multiplex PCR, and TCRdb kept only the in-frame ones, dropping some. The repertoire holds some 120,000 clones, with 70% to 90% as singletons. Sequenced: peripheral blood. The receptors derive from a man between 60 and 75 years old with acute or convalescent COVID-19. Both conserved end residues are part of each CDR3. Each record gives: clone size, J gene, V gene, D gene, CDR3 DNA, CDR3 protein. D genes are given only for firm matches. The listing skips clone size in some rows; elsewhere it reads once, few, many or a size class.

.	TRBJ2-1	TRBV6-5	.	TGTGCCAGCAGTCCTGGACAGCCCAACAATGAGCAGTTCTTC	CASSPGQPNNEQFF
.	TRBJ2-7	TRBV7-8	.	TGTGCCAGCAGCAAGAGCGCTAGCGCCCGGCGGATTAGCTCCTACGAGCAGTACTTC	CASSKSASARRISSYEQYF
.	TRBJ1-1	TRBV25-1	.	TGTGCCAGCAGCACTAAACTGAACACTGAAGCTTTCTTT	CASSTKLNTEAFF
.	TRBJ2-2	TRBV5-5	.	TGTGCCAGCAGCTTGAGCGTCGCAGAGAACACCGGGGAGCTGTTTTTT	CASSLSVAENTGELFF
once	TRBJ2-7	TRBV7-8	TRBD1	TGTGCCAGCAGCTTAGGAGGGGGCGCGGAGCAGTACTTC	CASSLGGGAEQYF
.	TRBJ1-2	TRBV4-2	.	TGTGCCAGCAGCCAAGCGAGAGGGGGAAACTATGGCTACACCTTC	CASSQARGGNYGYTF
.	TRBJ2-1	TRBV19	TRBD2	TGTGCCAGTGTTCAGGGGCCTAGCGGGGACAATGAGCAGTTCTTC	CASVQGPSGDNEQFF
.	TRBJ2-7	TRBV7-8	TRBD1	TGTGCCAGCAGCTTCATGACAGGGTGGTCCTACGAGCAGTACTTC	CASSFMTGWSYEQYF
.	TRBJ2-3	TRBV5-5	TRBD2	TGTGCCAGCAGCTACGGACTAGCGGGTGGAGATACGCAGTATTTT	CASSYGLAGGDTQYF
.	TRBJ2-7	TRBV10-3	.	TGTGCCGCTCTAGCGGACAGCTCCTACGAGCAGTACTTC	CAALADSSYEQYF
.	TRBJ2-1	TRBV7-3	TRBD2	TGTGCCAGCAGCTTAGGGCATAGCGGGAGGGGGAATGAGCAGTTCTTC	CASSLGHSGRGNEQFF
.	TRBJ2-1	TRBV14	.	TGTGCCAGCAGCCAAGATCTTGCAGATGAGCAGTTCTTC	CASSQDLADEQFF
.	TRBJ1-5	TRBV28	TRBD1	TGTGCCAGCAGCGGGACAGTTAGCAATCAGCCCCAGCATTTT	CASSGTVSNQPQHF